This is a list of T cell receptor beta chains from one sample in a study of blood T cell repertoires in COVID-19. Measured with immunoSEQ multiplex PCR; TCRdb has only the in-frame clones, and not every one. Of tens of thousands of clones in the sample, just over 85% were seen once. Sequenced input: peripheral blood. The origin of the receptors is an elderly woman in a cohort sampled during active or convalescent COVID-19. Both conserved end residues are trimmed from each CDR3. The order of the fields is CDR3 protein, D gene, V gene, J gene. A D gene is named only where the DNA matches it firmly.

cdr3_aa: ASSLGGTYEQY
d_call: NA
v_call: TRBV5-1
j_call: TRBJ2-7

cdr3_aa: ASIMYARQGFYGYT
d_call: TRBD1
v_call: TRBV10-1
j_call: TRBJ1-2

cdr3_aa: ASSLLGTDTQY
d_call: NA
v_call: TRBV27
j_call: TRBJ2-3

cdr3_aa: ASSDRSGSTEAF
d_call: NA
v_call: TRBV5-1
j_call: TRBJ1-1

cdr3_aa: ASSLIGIQNTGELF
d_call: NA
v_call: TRBV7-8
j_call: TRBJ2-2

cdr3_aa: ASSLSIQGRSTDTQY
d_call: NA
v_call: TRBV5-1
j_call: TRBJ2-3

cdr3_aa: ASSVATQGSYNEQF
d_call: NA
v_call: TRBV9
j_call: TRBJ2-1

cdr3_aa: ASRDRENSPLH
d_call: TRBD1
v_call: TRBV5-1
j_call: TRBJ1-6

cdr3_aa: SVEDGREASTDTQY
d_call: NA
v_call: TRBV29-1
j_call: TRBJ2-3

cdr3_aa: ASILNTEAF
d_call: NA
v_call: TRBV6-5
j_call: TRBJ1-1

cdr3_aa: ASGPGGRWTQY
d_call: TRBD2
v_call: TRBV7-3
j_call: TRBJ2-5

cdr3_aa: ATSDGGFGEKLF
d_call: NA
v_call: TRBV24-1
j_call: TRBJ1-4

cdr3_aa: AWSPDRGETQY
d_call: TRBD1
v_call: TRBV30
j_call: TRBJ2-5

cdr3_aa: ASSQDGSSPLH
d_call: NA
v_call: TRBV3-1/TRBV3-2
j_call: TRBJ1-6

cdr3_aa: AISLGQGGYNEQF
d_call: TRBD1
v_call: TRBV10-3
j_call: TRBJ2-1

cdr3_aa: ASSLDRETEAF
d_call: NA
v_call: TRBV7-9
j_call: TRBJ1-1

cdr3_aa: ASSDSTGEMNTEAF
d_call: NA
v_call: TRBV9
j_call: TRBJ1-1

cdr3_aa: ASSGGRGLYGYT
d_call: TRBD1
v_call: TRBV3-1/TRBV3-2
j_call: TRBJ1-2

cdr3_aa: ASSLGGPNTGELF
d_call: NA
v_call: TRBV7-7
j_call: TRBJ2-2

cdr3_aa: ASRHTTGGPNEKLF
d_call: TRBD1
v_call: TRBV4-1
j_call: TRBJ1-4

cdr3_aa: ASSQQAYGYT
d_call: NA
v_call: TRBV3-1/TRBV3-2
j_call: TRBJ1-2

cdr3_aa: ASSSQGIGEAF
d_call: TRBD1
v_call: TRBV5-5
j_call: TRBJ1-1

cdr3_aa: ASSERQGVPYGYT
d_call: TRBD1
v_call: TRBV2
j_call: TRBJ1-2

cdr3_aa: ASSLEDRNQPQH
d_call: TRBD1
v_call: TRBV5-1
j_call: TRBJ1-5

cdr3_aa: ASSPGGRDNYGYT
d_call: NA
v_call: TRBV5-6
j_call: TRBJ1-2

cdr3_aa: ATILPSGSVIAKNIQY
d_call: NA
v_call: TRBV24-1
j_call: TRBJ2-4

cdr3_aa: ASSQVGGWEEQF
d_call: NA
v_call: TRBV3-1/TRBV3-2
j_call: TRBJ2-1

cdr3_aa: ASSGVGGGETQY
d_call: TRBD1
v_call: TRBV5-1
j_call: TRBJ2-5

cdr3_aa: ASSSPGLAGVGEQF
d_call: TRBD2
v_call: TRBV5-1
j_call: TRBJ2-1

cdr3_aa: ASKGTDNEKLF
d_call: TRBD1
v_call: TRBV6-6
j_call: TRBJ1-4

cdr3_aa: ASNRLEAGGTEPQH
d_call: TRBD1
v_call: TRBV19
j_call: TRBJ1-5

cdr3_aa: ASSTSGRGKTEAF
d_call: NA
v_call: TRBV18
j_call: TRBJ1-1

cdr3_aa: ASSLASGQGGEKLF
d_call: TRBD1
v_call: TRBV7-9
j_call: TRBJ1-4

cdr3_aa: ASRPRDRDTGELF
d_call: TRBD1
v_call: TRBV5-1
j_call: TRBJ2-2

cdr3_aa: ASSVGDRVGPRTDTQY
d_call: TRBD1
v_call: TRBV9
j_call: TRBJ2-3

cdr3_aa: ASLDRVVSEQY
d_call: TRBD1
v_call: TRBV28
j_call: TRBJ2-7

cdr3_aa: ASSVGHGYDTDTQY
d_call: NA
v_call: TRBV9
j_call: TRBJ2-3

cdr3_aa: ASSLERQGASEQY
d_call: TRBD1
v_call: TRBV18
j_call: TRBJ2-7

cdr3_aa: ASMPGTVGNTIY
d_call: TRBD1
v_call: TRBV2
j_call: TRBJ1-3

cdr3_aa: SVVSFADSSYGYT
d_call: NA
v_call: TRBV29-1
j_call: TRBJ1-2

cdr3_aa: ASQGSKDGYT
d_call: NA
v_call: TRBV10-3
j_call: TRBJ1-2

cdr3_aa: ASSLVPSGSQEQF
d_call: TRBD2
v_call: TRBV7-6
j_call: TRBJ2-1

cdr3_aa: ASSRQGPDTQY
d_call: TRBD1
v_call: TRBV18
j_call: TRBJ2-3

cdr3_aa: ASSTTRNTGELF
d_call: NA
v_call: TRBV7-9
j_call: TRBJ2-2

cdr3_aa: SAPAARNEQF
d_call: NA
v_call: TRBV29-1
j_call: TRBJ2-1

cdr3_aa: ASSQGPGMAF
d_call: NA
v_call: TRBV11-3
j_call: TRBJ1-1

cdr3_aa: ASSRRAATEAF
d_call: NA
v_call: TRBV5-8
j_call: TRBJ1-1